The clone carrying this T cell receptor (beta chain) was counted a few times. Its antigen is unknown. The data were obtained in a study of T-cell reconstitution after alpha-beta-depleted transplantation in children. Notes on the study in general: It was newly produced T cells that mostly accounted for T-cell counts and diversity one year after transplant. TCRbeta diversity was high at day 60 in some patients (a result of surviving recipient T cells and thymic progenitors). Alpha-beta T cells present about two months after transplant were reported to originate from several hundred expanded graft clones.

The TCRbeta library was prepared with unique molecular identifiers. TCRdb re-called the PCR reads with MiXCR, one entry per CDR3 protein. The sample records 700,000 to 950,000 distinct CDR3 sequences, approximately 15% being singletons. V lost 6 bases to trimming and J lost 0 bases, with 12 bases between them. This CDR3 has 14 residues. Germline V gene lookup returns CDR1 SQVTM and CDR2 ANQGSEA. This chain connects TRBV29-1 to TRBJ2-4, with D hard to call. The source was PBMCs, mostly from graft donor cells, collected 360 days after TCRalphabeta/CD19-depleted stem cell transplant. The clonotype originates from a male patient aged 10-17 years who had a stem cell transplant for acute lymphoblastic leukemia, so the T cells may come from the graft donor. CDR3 residues: CSVDPRIAKNIQYF. The DNA of the CDR3 is TGCAGCGTGGATCCCCGAATAGCCAAAAACATTCAGTACTTC. Combining the CDR3 with reference TRBV29-1 and TRBJ2-4 gives the whole variable domain SAVISQKPSRDICQRGTSLTIQCQVDSQVTMMFWYRQQPGQSLTLIATANQGSEATYESGFVIDKFPISRPNLTFSTLTVSNMSPEDSSIYLCSVDPRIAKNIQYFGAGTRLSVL.